The 7 T cell receptor beta chains given below trace back to one sample, sequenced in a study of blood T cells in healthy people across ages. PCR was performed a second time for about 6 to 12 cycles using a sample-barcoded 5' primer and a J-beta primer mix. One entry per CDR3 protein results from TCRdb running MiXCR on the 5' RACE reads. The sample includes roughly 1.7 million distinct CDR3 sequences, 34% of them seen just once. Sequences were obtained from blood. The receptors were gathered from a woman in her 30s in good health.

A few counts support this clonotype. This chain uses TRBV29-1 with TRBJ2-1; 13 bases match TRBD2. CDR1 and CDR2 from the germline V gene are SQVTM and ANQGSEA. This CDR3 is 15 amino acids long. V trimming: 7 bases; J trimming: 8 bases; junction bases outside the gene matches: 11. The CDR3 DNA reads TGCAGCGGTACGCTACTAGCGGGAGGGCCGGATGAGCAGTTCTTC. This gives the protein CSGTLLAGGPDEQFF.

This clonotype was recorded many times. V and J are TRBV7-7 and TRBJ2-5, with 13 bases matching TRBD2. This CDR3 has 16 residues. The germline CDR1 and CDR2 sequences are SSHAT and FNYEAQ (reference sequence). V was clipped by 5 bases and J by 5 bases; unmatched bases: 8. In DNA, the CDR3 is TGTGCCAGCAGCCTGGGACTAGCGGGAAGTGGGGAGACCCAGTACTTC. It encodes CASSLGLAGSGETQYF.

The J gene is TRBJ1-2, the V gene TRBV7-6; the D gene is possibly TRBD1 (6 bases). Trimming cost V 8 bases and J 3 bases, with 25 bases left between them. This CDR3 contains 17 residues. Germline CDR1 is SGHVS and CDR2 is FNYEAQ. The CDR3: CASAPSGRGYDDYGYTF. Here the CDR3 DNA reads TGTGCCAGCGCACCCTCGGGCAGGGGTTATGATGACTATGGCTACACCTTC.

This clonotype was observed at least ten times. This chain joins TRBV7-6 and TRBJ2-7; 7 nucleotides line up with TRBD1. V shed 5 bases, J shed 2 bases, and the junction held 15 bases outside the gene matches. The CDR3 runs 17 residues. Germline CDR1 and CDR2: SGHVS and FNYEAQ. The CDR3 sequence: CASSDIKAGTVTYEQYF. The CDR3 nucleotides are TGTGCCAGCAGCGACATTAAAGCCGGGACAGTAACCTACGAGCAGTACTTC. Looking up the rest from reference TRBV7-6 and TRBJ2-7 gives the full variable domain: GAGVSQSPRYKVTKRGQDVALRCDPISGHVSLYWYRQALGQGPEFLTYFNYEAQQDKSGLPNDRFSAERPEGSISTLTIQRTEQRDSAMYRCASSDIKAGTVTYEQYFGPGTRLTVT.

Remarks on this clonotype: A much more abundant neighbour one base away suggests this may be a read error. V and J are TRBV6-5 and TRBJ2-5; D gene ambiguous. The germline V gene encodes CDR1 MNHEY and CDR2 SVGAGI. The CDR3 runs 13 residues. The CDR3 region has the DNA TGTGCCAGCACTTACGACTTGGCGGCTACCCAGTACTTC. Protein: CASTYDLAATQYF.

This clonotype has a count of ten or more. CDR3 in DNA: TGCGCCAGCAGCCAAGAAGGGACCTTCTATGGCTACACCTTC. It yields the protein CASSQEGTFYGYTF. The V gene is TRBV4-1, the J gene TRBJ1-2; a weak D match, TRBD1 (5 bases). Looked up from germline, CDR1 is MGHRA and CDR2 is YSYEKL. CDR3 length: 14 amino acids. V was cut by 0 bases and J by 4 bases, with 9 bases left in between.

As concerns this clonotype: One junction end disagrees with the germline gene, perhaps due to a read error. The chain is built from TRBV2 and TRBJ2-1, with a possible D match to TRBD2 (6 bases). Germline loops: CDR1 SNHLY, CDR2 FYNNEI. The CDR3 totals 12 residues. The CDR3 loop reads CASNPGGNERFF. CDR3 bases: TGTGCCAGCAACCCAGGCGGGAATGAGCGGTTCTTC.